Following are 6 T cell receptor beta chains from one sample sequenced in a study of T-cell reconstitution after alpha-beta-depleted transplantation in children. Unique molecular identifiers were incorporated when the TCRbeta library was constructed. TCRdb passed the PCR reads through MiXCR, listing each CDR3 protein once. The sample lists 210,000 or so distinct CDR3 sequences; 11% were seen once. The source material was PBMCs, sampled before TCRalphabeta/CD19-depleted stem cell transplant. These receptors originate from a child under two years old with acute myeloid leukemia, due to receive a stem cell transplant.

This clonotype was counted at least ten times. The chain is built from TRBV7-9 and TRBJ2-5, with D tentatively TRBD2 (6 bases). Germline-derived CDR1 and CDR2 are SEHNR and FQNEAQ (reference sequence). The ends were cut back, 3 bases at V and 1 base at J, with 9 bases in the middle. This CDR3 region has 14 residues. The CDR3 loop reads CASSLWEAQETQYF. The CDR3 bases are TGTGCCAGCAGCTTGTGGGAGGCCCAAGAGACCCAGTACTTC.

This clonotype was detected many times. This chain connects TRBV5-1 to TRBJ2-7, with 15 bases lining up with TRBD2. Trimming cost V 3 bases and J 0 bases; bases outside gene matches: 4. Germline-derived CDR1 and CDR2 are SGHRS and YFSETQ. The CDR3 totals 17 residues. CDR3 coding DNA: TGCGCCAGCAGCTCATGGACTAGCGGGAGGGCCTCCTACGAGCAGTACTTC. Its translation is CASSSWTSGRASYEQYF.

This clonotype turned up a few times. A much larger clone differs from this one at a single base, so this may be a read error. J is TRBJ2-7 and V is TRBV12-3 or TRBV12-4, with unresolved D. CDR3 length: 12 residues. CDR3 in amino acids: CASSTGRYEQCF. Written as DNA, the CDR3 is TGTGCCAGCAGCACCGGACGGTACGAGCAGTGCTTC.

The chain is built from TRBV20-1 and TRBJ2-1; D ambiguous. This CDR3 is built from 17 residues. Trimming pared 2 bases from V and 0 bases from J, leaving 17 bases between. Germline CDR1 DFQATT, CDR2 SNEGSKA (reference sequence). The CDR3 sequence is CSARRAHPASSYNEQFF. The CDR3 nucleotides are TGCAGTGCTAGAAGGGCCCACCCCGCGAGCTCCTACAATGAGCAGTTCTTC.

The chain is built from TRBV6-5 and TRBJ1-4; 8 nucleotides line up with TRBD1. Germline values: CDR1 MNHEY, CDR2 SVGAGI. This CDR3 has 15 amino acids. Trimming removed 3 bases from V and 7 bases from J; junction bases left unmatched: 7. Written as DNA, the CDR3 is TGTGCCAGCAGTTATGAAGGCAGGGGGCCTGAAAAACTGTTTTTT. It codes for CASSYEGRGPEKLFF.

This clonotype was seen repeatedly, ten times or more. The chain links TRBV20-1 to TRBJ1-1, with a weak D call TRBD1 (5 bases). V lost 0 bases and J 4 bases, leaving 12 bases between the germline ends. The CDR3 contains 14 residues. Germline V gene sequence: CDR1 DFQATT, CDR2 SNEGSKA (reference sequence). The CDR3 nucleotides are TGCAGTGCTAGAGAAGGGGCGCGGACCACTGAAGCTTTCTTT. Amino acid sequence: CSAREGARTTEAFF.